These 21 T cell receptor beta chains came from one sample sequenced in a study of PD-1 blockade in classical Hodgkin lymphoma. Time point meaning: newly diagnosed, previously untreated cHL patient sample. Magnetic negative selection was used to purify CD4+ T cells from PBMCs that had been thawed. Data came from immunoSEQ multiplex PCR; TCRdb stores just in-frame clones and leaves some out. The sample carries fewer than 20,000 clones, approximately 80% recorded once. The sequencing sample was made of CD4+ T cells from blood. The origin of the receptors is a human donor with classical Hodgkin lymphoma.

The chain couples TRBV7-9 to TRBJ1-1; weak D call: TRBD1 (5 bases). The V and J ends lost 4 bases and 1 base respectively, with 16 bases between them. Looked up from germline, CDR1 is SEHNR and CDR2 is FQNEAQ (reference sequence). This CDR3 has 16 amino acids. The CDR3 reads CASSSPGGGANTEAFF. CDR3 coding DNA: TGTGCCAGCAGCTCCCCCGGTGGAGGGGCGAACACTGAAGCTTTCTTT. The complete variable domain, with remaining parts taken from reference TRBV7-9 and TRBJ1-1, reads DTGVSQNPRHKITKRGQNVTFRCDPISEHNRLYWYRQTLGQGPEFLTYFQNEAQLEKSRLLSDRFSAERPKGSFSTLEIQRTEQGDSAMYLCASSSPGGGANTEAFFGQGTRLTVV.

The rearrangement links TRBV4-1 to TRBJ2-1; the D gene is possibly TRBD1 (6 bases). V dropped 3 bases and J dropped 0 bases, with 12 bases sitting between them. The germline gives CDR1 MGHRA, CDR2 YSYEKL. The CDR3 contains 16 residues. This CDR3 is CASSHDRDTSYNEQFF. The CDR3 region has the DNA TGCGCCAGCAGCCATGACCGGGACACCTCCTACAATGAGCAGTTCTTC.

The V call is TRBV27, the J call TRBJ2-1, with 8 positions matching TRBD2. This CDR3 is built from 14 residues. Unmatched junction bases numbered 5, after V lost 3 bases and J lost 7 bases. CDR1 is MNHEY, CDR2 SMNVEV, per germline (reference sequence). CDR3 residues: CASSFVAGRNEQFF. The CDR3 DNA reads TGTGCCAGCAGTTTTGTAGCGGGACGTAATGAGCAGTTCTTC.

V is TRBV27 and J is TRBJ2-3; D is perhaps TRBD1 (5 bases). Germline assignment: CDR1 MNHEY and CDR2 SMNVEV (reference sequence). Trimming shortened V by 7 bases and J by 9 bases, and 23 bases separated the two germline ends. The length of the CDR3 is 15 residues. CDR3 amino acids: CASTPLDMGHGTQYF. The CDR3 DNA sequence: TGTGCCAGCACCCCCCTCGATATGGGGCACGGGACGCAGTATTTT.

This chain uses TRBV28 with TRBJ2-6, with 7 positions matching TRBD1. This CDR3 comprises 16 residues. Germline V lookup: CDR1 MDHEN, CDR2 SYDVKM. V dropped 4 bases and J dropped 2; count of bases not matched to a gene: 5. The CDR3 DNA reads TGTGCCAGCAGTTCGACGACAGGGACTGGGGCCAACGTCCTGACTTTC. Encoded protein: CASSSTTGTGANVLTF.

The rearrangement joins TRBV27 to TRBJ2-4; the match to TRBD1 covers 10 bases. V lost 6 bases and J lost 6; bases outside the gene matches: 8. Germline V gene data show CDR1 as MNHEY and CDR2 as SMNVEV (reference sequence). The CDR3 is 15 residues long. The CDR3 protein is CASSPTGQGRNIQYF. In DNA form, the CDR3 reads TGTGCCAGCAGCCCTACGGGACAGGGGAGAAACATTCAGTACTTC.

This sequence joins TRBV5-6 and TRBJ1-5, with D maybe TRBD1 (5 bases). Trimming pared 5 bases from V and 4 bases from J, leaving 16 bases between. There are 15 residues in the CDR3. The germline CDR1 and CDR2 sequences are SGHDT and YYEEEE. The CDR3 here is CASSSGAGQNQPQHF. The CDR3 DNA follows: TGTGCCAGCAGTTCCGGGGCAGGGCAGAATCAGCCCCAGCATTTT.

The chain joins TRBV6-5 to TRBJ1-1; D might be TRBD1 (6 bases). The CDR3 length is 15 residues. Looked up from germline, CDR1 is MNHEY and CDR2 is SVGAGI. Trimming pared 1 base from V and 5 bases from J, leaving 14 bases between. The CDR3 region has the DNA TGTGCCAGCAGTTACTTCACGGGGGCGGGGACTGAAGCTTTCTTT. It is translated as CASSYFTGAGTEAFF.

The V gene is TRBV9, the J gene TRBJ2-2, with D unresolved. The CDR3 totals 15 residues. Trimming took off 2 bases at V and 5 bases at J, with 13 bases between the two ends. Germline CDR1 is SGDLS and CDR2 is YYNGEE. The DNA of the CDR3 is TGTGCCAGCAGCGTGGAAGTTATGGGGACCGGGGAGCTGTTTTTT. Translating it yields CASSVEVMGTGELFF.

This chain joins TRBV2 and TRBJ1-3, with 8 bases matching TRBD1. V lost 6 bases to trimming and J lost 4 bases; unmatched junction nucleotides: 17. CDR3 length equals 18 residues. Germline lookup yields CDR1 SNHLY and CDR2 FYNNEI. The CDR3 DNA is TGTGCCAGCAGCGAGTTCCGACAGGGGCCAGGGGGAGGAAACACCATATATTTT. The encoded protein is CASSEFRQGPGGGNTIYF.

V is TRBV19 and J is TRBJ2-6; TRBD2 agrees at 10 bases. The CDR3 contains 16 residues. The ends lost 7 bases at V and 2 bases at J; junction bases unmatched: 5. CDR1 LNHDA and CDR2 SQIVND come from the germline V gene (reference sequence). CDR3 DNA sequence: TGTGCCAGTAAACCGCTAGCGGGAGCTGGGGCCAACGTCCTGACTTTC. This encodes CASKPLAGAGANVLTF. The full variable domain, with the rest looked up from reference TRBV19 and TRBJ2-6, is DGGITQSPKYLFRKEGQNVTLSCEQNLNHDAMYWYRQDPGQGLRLIYYSQIVNDFQKGDIAEGYSVSREKKESFPLTVTSAQKNPTAFYLCASKPLAGAGANVLTFGAGSRLTVL.

The rearrangement joins TRBV28 to TRBJ1-4, with 12 bases lining up with TRBD1. From germline, CDR1 is MDHEN and CDR2 SYDVKM. With 8 bases clipped from V and 10 bases from J, the junction kept 8 bases outside the gene matches. CDR3 length equals 14 residues. The CDR3 nucleotides read TGTGCCAGCGGGACAGGGGGCAATCGGGGAAAACTGTTTTTT. This sequence encodes CASGTGGNRGKLFF.

The chain is built from TRBV6-4 and TRBJ2-1; D possibly uses TRBD1 or TRBD2 (5 bases each). The CDR3 has 13 amino acids. CDR1 is MRHNA and CDR2 is SNTAGT in the germline V gene. V was clipped by 6 bases and J by 14 bases, with 20 bases between them. CDR3 sequence: CASSPTRDGEKFF. CDR3 DNA: TGTGCCAGCAGCCCGACTCGGGACGGCGAGAAGTTCTTC.

The genes are TRBV7-9 and TRBJ2-3; D might be TRBD1 (7 bases). From germline, CDR1 is SEHNR and CDR2 FQNEAQ (reference sequence). The CDR3 is 15 amino acids. Trimming left V 5 bases short and J 3 bases short, with 15 bases between. The CDR3 DNA reads as TGTGCCAGCAGCAGGGGGGACAGATTAACAGATACGCAGTATTTT. Translated: CASSRGDRLTDTQYF.

J is TRBJ2-5 and V is TRBV5-1; D is perhaps TRBD2 (6 bases). The CDR3 contains 12 residues. The V and J ends lost 4 bases and 6 bases respectively, with 10 bases between them. The V gene's germline CDR1 is SGHRS and CDR2 YFSETQ. The DNA for the CDR3 is TGCGCCAGCAGCGATAGCGGAAAGACCCAGTACTTC. This codes for CASSDSGKTQYF.

The rearrangement links TRBV11-2 to TRBJ1-3, with no clear D. V lost 0 bases, J lost 2 bases, and 8 bases lay in between. This CDR3 contains 15 residues. The germline V gene encodes CDR1 SGHAT and CDR2 FQNNGV. In nucleotides, the CDR3 is TGTGCCAGCAGCTTAGATCGGGGTCCTGGAAACACCATATATTTT. It encodes CASSLDRGPGNTIYF. The complete variable domain, with remaining parts taken from reference TRBV11-2 and TRBJ1-3, reads EAGVAQSPRYKIIEKRQSVAFWCNPISGHATLYWYQQILGQGPKLLIQFQNNGVVDDSQLPKDRFSAERLKGVDSTLKIQPAKLEDSAVYLCASSLDRGPGNTIYFGEGSWLTVV.

The chain carries TRBV28 and TRBJ2-5; D is uncertain. The ends were cut back, 3 bases at V and 5 bases at J, with 10 bases in the middle. The CDR3 is made up of 13 amino acids. Germline CDR1 MDHEN, CDR2 SYDVKM. The CDR3 DNA follows: TGTGCCAGCAGTTTTGGTTTGTTGGAGACCCAGTACTTC. This gives the protein CASSFGLLETQYF.

The rearrangement uses TRBV5-1 and TRBJ1-6, with 7 bases identical to TRBD1. V trimming: 1 base; J trimming: 7 bases; junction bases outside the gene matches: 5. Germline V gene data show CDR1 as SGHRS and CDR2 as YFSETQ. The CDR3 has 15 residues. The CDR3 reads CASSLHRGENSPLHF. CDR3 sequence (DNA): TGCGCCAGCAGCTTGCACAGGGGCGAAAATTCACCCCTCCACTTT.

The rearrangement links TRBV1 to TRBJ2-7. TRBV1 has pseudogene status. This CDR3 is built from 14 residues. CDR3 sequence: CTSSQITATYEQYF. In DNA, the CDR3 is TGCACCAGCAGCCAGATAACGGCGACCTACGAGCAGTACTTC.

This chain uses TRBV19 with TRBJ2-1; D unresolved. The CDR3 has 14 amino acids. Germline CDR1 LNHDA, CDR2 SQIVND (reference sequence). V was shortened by 5 bases and J by 0 bases, with 8 bases between the two germline ends. CDR3 DNA sequence: TGTGCCAGTAGTGGACCAAGCTCCTACAATGAGCAGTTCTTC. Encoded protein: CASSGPSSYNEQFF.

This clone has a single count. This chain links TRBV5-4 with TRBJ1-2; TRBD1 matches 11 bases. Per germline, CDR1 SGHNT and CDR2 YYREEE (reference sequence). The CDR3 is 16 amino acids. The V and J ends lost 4 bases and 2 bases, in that order; junction bases with no gene match: 7. DNA of the CDR3: TGTGCCAGCAGCCGCGGACAGGGGGCTGTAAACTATGGCTACACCTTC. Its translation is CASSRGQGAVNYGYTF.